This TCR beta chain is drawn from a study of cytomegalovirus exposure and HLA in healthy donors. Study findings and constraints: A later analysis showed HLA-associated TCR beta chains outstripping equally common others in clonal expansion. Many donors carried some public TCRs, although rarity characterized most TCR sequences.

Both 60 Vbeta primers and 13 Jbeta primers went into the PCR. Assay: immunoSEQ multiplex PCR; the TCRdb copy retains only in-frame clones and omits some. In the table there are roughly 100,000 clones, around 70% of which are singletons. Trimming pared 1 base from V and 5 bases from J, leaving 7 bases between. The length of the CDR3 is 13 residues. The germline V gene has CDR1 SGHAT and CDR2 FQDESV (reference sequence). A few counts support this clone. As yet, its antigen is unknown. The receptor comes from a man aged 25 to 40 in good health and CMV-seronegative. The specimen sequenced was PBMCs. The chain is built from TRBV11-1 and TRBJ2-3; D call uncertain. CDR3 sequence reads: CASSLDREDTQYF. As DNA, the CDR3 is TGTGCCAGCAGCTTAGATAGAGAAGATACGCAGTATTTT.